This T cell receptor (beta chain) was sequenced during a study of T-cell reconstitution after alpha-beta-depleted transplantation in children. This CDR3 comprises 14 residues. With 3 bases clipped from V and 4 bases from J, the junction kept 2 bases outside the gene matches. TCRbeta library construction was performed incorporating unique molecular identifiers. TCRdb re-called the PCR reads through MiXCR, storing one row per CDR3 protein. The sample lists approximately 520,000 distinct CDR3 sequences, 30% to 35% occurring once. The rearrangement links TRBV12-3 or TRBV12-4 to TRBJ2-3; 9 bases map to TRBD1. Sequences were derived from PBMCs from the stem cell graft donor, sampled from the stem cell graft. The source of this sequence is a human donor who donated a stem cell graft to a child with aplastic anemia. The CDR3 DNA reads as TGTGCCAGCAGTTTTCGACAGGGGGCAGATACGCAGTATTTT. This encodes CASSFRQGADTQYF.